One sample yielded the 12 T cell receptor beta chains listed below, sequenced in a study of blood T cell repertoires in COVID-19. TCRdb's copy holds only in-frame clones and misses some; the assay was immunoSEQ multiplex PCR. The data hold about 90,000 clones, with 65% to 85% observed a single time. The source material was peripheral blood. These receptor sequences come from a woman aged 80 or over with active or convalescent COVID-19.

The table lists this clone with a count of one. CDR3 amino acids: CASSPRGRGQGWNQPQHF. The CDR3 DNA sequence: TGTGCCAGCAGCCCCCGAGGGCGGGGACAGGGGTGGAATCAGCCCCAGCATTTT. This rearrangement joins TRBV4-2 to TRBJ1-5; 10 nucleotides agree with TRBD1. With V trimmed by 4 bases and J by 4 bases, 13 bases remained unmatched. The germline V gene has CDR1 LGHNA and CDR2 YNFKEQ. The CDR3 runs 18 residues.

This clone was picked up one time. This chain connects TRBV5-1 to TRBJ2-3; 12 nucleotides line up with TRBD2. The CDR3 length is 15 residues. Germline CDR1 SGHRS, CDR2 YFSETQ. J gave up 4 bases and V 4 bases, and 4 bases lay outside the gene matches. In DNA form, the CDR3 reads TGCGCCAGCAGCCTAGCGGGAGGGCGGGCAGATACGCAGTATTTT. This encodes CASSLAGGRADTQYF.

This CDR3 is CASRQDREKTQYF. The CDR3 DNA reads TGCGCCAGCAGACAGGACAGGGAAAAGACCCAGTACTTC. The rearrangement uses TRBV5-1 and TRBJ2-5, with 8 bases aligning to TRBD1. The CDR3 has 13 amino acids. Germline V gene data show CDR1 as SGHRS and CDR2 as YFSETQ. J gave up 6 bases and V 5 bases, and 6 bases lay outside the gene matches.

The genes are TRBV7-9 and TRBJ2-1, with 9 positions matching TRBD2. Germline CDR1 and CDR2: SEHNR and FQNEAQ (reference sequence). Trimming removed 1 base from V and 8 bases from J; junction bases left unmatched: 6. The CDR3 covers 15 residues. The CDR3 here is CASSLGSGSVDEQFF. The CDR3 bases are TGTGCCAGCAGCTTAGGTAGCGGGAGTGTGGATGAGCAGTTCTTC.

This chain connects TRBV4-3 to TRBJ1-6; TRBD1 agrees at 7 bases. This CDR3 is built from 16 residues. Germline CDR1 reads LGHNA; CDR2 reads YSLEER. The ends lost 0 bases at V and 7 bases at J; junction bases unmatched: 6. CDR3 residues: CASSQDGGQRNSPLHF. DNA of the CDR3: TGCGCCAGCAGCCAAGATGGGGGACAGAGAAATTCACCCCTCCACTTT.

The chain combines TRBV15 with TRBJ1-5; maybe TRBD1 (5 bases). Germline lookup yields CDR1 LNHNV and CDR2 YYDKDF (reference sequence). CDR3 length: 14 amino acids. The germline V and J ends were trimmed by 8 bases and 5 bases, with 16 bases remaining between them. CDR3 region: CATQVGQGDQPQHF. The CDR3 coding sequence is TGTGCCACCCAAGTCGGGCAGGGTGATCAGCCCCAGCATTTT.

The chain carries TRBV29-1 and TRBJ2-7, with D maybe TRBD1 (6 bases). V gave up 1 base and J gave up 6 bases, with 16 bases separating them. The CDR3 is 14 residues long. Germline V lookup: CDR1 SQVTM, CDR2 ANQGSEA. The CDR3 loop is CSVEGRVGTSEQYF. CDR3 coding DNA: TGCAGCGTTGAAGGTCGTGTCGGGACAAGCGAGCAGTACTTC.

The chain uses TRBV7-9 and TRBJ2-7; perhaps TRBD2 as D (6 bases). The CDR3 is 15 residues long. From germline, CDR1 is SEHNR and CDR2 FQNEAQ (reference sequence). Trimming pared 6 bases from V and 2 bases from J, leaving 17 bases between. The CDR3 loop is CASSNGLNDPYEQYF. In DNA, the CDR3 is TGTGCCAGCAGTAACGGACTAAACGACCCCTACGAGCAGTACTTC. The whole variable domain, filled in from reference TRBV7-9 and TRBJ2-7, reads DTGVSQNPRHKITKRGQNVTFRCDPISEHNRLYWYRQTLGQGPEFLTYFQNEAQLEKSRLLSDRFSAERPKGSFSTLEIQRTEQGDSAMYLCASSNGLNDPYEQYFGPGTRLTVT.

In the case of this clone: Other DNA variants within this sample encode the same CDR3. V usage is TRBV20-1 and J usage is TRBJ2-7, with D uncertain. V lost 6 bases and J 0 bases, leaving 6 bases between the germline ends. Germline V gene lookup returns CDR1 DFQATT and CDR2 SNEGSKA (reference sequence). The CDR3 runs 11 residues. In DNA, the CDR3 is TGCAGTGCGAGGAGCTCCTACGAGCAGTACTTC. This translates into CSARSSYEQYF.

The CDR3 nucleotides read TGTGCCAGCACATCCACAGATACGCAGTATTTT. Amino acids: CASTSTDTQYF. The chain joins TRBV2 to TRBJ2-3; D not resolved. The germline gives CDR1 SNHLY, CDR2 FYNNEI. Trimming left V 7 bases short and J 2 bases short, with 4 bases between. The length of the CDR3 is 11 residues.

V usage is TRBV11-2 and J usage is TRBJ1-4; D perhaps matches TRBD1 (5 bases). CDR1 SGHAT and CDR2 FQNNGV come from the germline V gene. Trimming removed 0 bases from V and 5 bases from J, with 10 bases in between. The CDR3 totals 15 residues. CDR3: CASSLDRGNNEKLFF. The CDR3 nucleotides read TGTGCCAGCAGCTTAGATCGGGGGAACAATGAAAAACTGTTTTTT.

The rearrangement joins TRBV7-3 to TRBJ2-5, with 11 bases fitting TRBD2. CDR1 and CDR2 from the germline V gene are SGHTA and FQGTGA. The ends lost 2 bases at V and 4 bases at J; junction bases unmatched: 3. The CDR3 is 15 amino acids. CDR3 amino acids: CASSLGTSGAETQYF. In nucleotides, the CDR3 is TGTGCCAGCAGCTTAGGGACTAGCGGTGCAGAGACCCAGTACTTC. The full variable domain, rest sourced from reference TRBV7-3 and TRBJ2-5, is GAGVSQTPSNKVTEKGKYVELRCDPISGHTALYWYRQSLGQGPEFLIYFQGTGAADDSGLPNDRFFAVRPEGSVSTLKIQRTERGDSAVYLCASSLGTSGAETQYFGPGTRLLVL.